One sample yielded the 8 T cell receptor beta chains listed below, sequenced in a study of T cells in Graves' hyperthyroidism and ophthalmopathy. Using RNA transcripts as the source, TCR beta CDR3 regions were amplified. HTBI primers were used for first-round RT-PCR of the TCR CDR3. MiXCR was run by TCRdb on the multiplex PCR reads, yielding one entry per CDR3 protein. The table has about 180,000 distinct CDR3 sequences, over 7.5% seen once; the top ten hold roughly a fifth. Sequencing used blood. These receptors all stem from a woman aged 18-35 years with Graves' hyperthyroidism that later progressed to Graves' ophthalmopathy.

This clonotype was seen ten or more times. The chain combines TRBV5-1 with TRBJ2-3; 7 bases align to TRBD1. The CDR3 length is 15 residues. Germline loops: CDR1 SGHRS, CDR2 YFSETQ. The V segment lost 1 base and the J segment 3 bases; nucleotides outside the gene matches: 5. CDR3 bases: TGCGCCAGCAGCTTGAACAGGGGTTCTACAGATACGCAGTATTTT. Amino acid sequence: CASSLNRGSTDTQYF.

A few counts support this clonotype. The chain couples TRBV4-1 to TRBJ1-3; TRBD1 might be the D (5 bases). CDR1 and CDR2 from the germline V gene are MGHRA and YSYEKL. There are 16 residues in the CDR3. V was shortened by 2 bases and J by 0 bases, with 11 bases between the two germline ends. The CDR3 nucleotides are TGCGCCAGCAGCCAAACGGGGCCGATCTCTGGAAACACCATATATTTT. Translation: CASSQTGPISGNTIYF.

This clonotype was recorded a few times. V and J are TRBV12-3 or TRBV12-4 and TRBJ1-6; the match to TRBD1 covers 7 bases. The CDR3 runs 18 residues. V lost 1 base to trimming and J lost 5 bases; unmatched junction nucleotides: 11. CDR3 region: CASSLGPPRQGHNSPLHF. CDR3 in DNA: TGTGCCAGCAGTTTAGGACCTCCCAGACAGGGACATAATTCACCCCTCCACTTT.

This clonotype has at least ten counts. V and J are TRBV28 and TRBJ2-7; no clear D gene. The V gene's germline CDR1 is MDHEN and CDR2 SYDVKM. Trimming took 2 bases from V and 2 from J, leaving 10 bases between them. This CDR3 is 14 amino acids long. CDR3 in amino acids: CASSLLTETYEQYF. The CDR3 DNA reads TGTGCCAGCAGTTTACTAACAGAAACCTACGAGCAGTACTTC.

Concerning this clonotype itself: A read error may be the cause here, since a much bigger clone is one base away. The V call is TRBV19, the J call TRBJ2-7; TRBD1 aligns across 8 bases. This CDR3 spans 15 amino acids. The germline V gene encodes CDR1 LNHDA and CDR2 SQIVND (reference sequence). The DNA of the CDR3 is TGTGCCAGTAGTGCCGGGACAGGACCAACCTACGGGCAGTACTTC. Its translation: CASSAGTGPTYGQYF.

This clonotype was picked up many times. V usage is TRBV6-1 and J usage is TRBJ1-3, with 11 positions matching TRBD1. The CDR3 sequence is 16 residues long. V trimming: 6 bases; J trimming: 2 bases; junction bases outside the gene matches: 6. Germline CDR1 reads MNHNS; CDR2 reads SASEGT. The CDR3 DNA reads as TGTGCCAGCAGCATTGGACAGGGGGCGACTGGAAACACCATATATTTT. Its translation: CASSIGQGATGNTIYF.

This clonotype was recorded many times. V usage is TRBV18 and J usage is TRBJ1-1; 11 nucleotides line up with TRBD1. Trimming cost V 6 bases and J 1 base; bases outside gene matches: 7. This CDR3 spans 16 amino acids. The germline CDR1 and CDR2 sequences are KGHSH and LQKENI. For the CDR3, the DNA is TGTGCCAGCTCCCCTAGGACAGGGGGCCAGAACACTGAAGCTTTCTTT. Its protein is CASSPRTGGQNTEAFF. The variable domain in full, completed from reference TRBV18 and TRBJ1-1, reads NAGVMQNPRHLVRRRGQEARLRCSPMKGHSHVYWYRQLPEEGLKFMVYLQKENIIDESGMPKERFSAEFPKEGPSILRIQQVVRGDSAAYFCASSPRTGGQNTEAFFGQGTRLTVV.

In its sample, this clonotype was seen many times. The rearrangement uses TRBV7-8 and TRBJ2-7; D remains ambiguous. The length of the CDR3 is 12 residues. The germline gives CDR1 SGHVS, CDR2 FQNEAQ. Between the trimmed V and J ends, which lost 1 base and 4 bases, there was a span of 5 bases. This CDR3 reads CASSLVGYEQYF. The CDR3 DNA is TGTGCCAGCAGCTTAGTAGGGTACGAGCAGTACTTC.